The clone carrying this T cell receptor beta chain was recorded many times. Its cognate antigen is unknown. All unsorted peripheral T cells were captured because whole blood was used without fractionation. RNA came from 2 to 3 ml of peripheral blood. Alpha and beta constant-region primers primed reverse transcription of around 550 ng RNA. Using multiplexing indices, alpha and beta chain libraries were generated apart by chain-specific third strand synthesis. A 5' RACE adapter with a random hexamer and the SP2 primer site was joined to cDNA. TCRdb called the 5' RACE reads again in MiXCR, with one record for every CDR3 protein. Here the sample spans some 8,500 distinct CDR3 sequences, approximately 7.6% being singletons. This specimen comes from a study of HIV-infected patients and healthy controls. Findings and limits, study-wide: Size-matched repertoire data failed to replicate the apparent Gini index recovery after therapy in HIV-infected patients. Only sixteen HIV-infected individuals were processed, a major limit on how widely findings apply.

Trimming removed 8 bases from V and 2 bases from J, with 21 bases in between. Germline loops: CDR1 SGHVS, CDR2 FQNEAQ. The CDR3 sequence is 16 residues long. Sequenced here: blood, sampled before antiretroviral therapy. This clonotype was sampled from an adult with HIV infection. The donor label of this sample is uncertain. The genes are TRBV7-8 and TRBJ2-5; the D is unclear. CDR3 nucleotides: TGTGCCAGCGAACCAAACTCGCGACAAAATCAAGAGACCCAGTACTTC. This encodes CASEPNSRQNQETQYF. Looking up the rest from reference TRBV7-8 and TRBJ2-5 gives the full variable domain: GAGVSQSPRYKVAKRGQDVALRCDPISGHVSLFWYQQALGQGPEFLTYFQNEAQLDKSGLPSDRFFAERPEGSVSTLKIQRTQQEDSAVYLCASEPNSRQNQETQYFGPGTRLLVL.